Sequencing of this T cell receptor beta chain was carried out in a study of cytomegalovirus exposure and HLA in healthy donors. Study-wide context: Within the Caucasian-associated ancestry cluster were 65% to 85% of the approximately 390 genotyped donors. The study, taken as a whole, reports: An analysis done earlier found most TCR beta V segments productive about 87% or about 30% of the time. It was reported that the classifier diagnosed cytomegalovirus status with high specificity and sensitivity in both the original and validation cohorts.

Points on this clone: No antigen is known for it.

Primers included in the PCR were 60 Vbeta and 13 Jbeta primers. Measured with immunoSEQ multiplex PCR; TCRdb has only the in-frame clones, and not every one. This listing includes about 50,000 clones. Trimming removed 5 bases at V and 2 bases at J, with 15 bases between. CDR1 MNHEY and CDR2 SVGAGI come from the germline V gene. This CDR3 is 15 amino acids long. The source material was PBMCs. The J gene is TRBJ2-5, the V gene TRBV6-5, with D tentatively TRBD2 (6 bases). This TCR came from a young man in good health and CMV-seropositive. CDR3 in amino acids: CASSPSPGTQETQYF. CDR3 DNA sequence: TGTGCCAGCAGTCCAAGCCCCGGGACTCAAGAGACCCAGTACTTC.